Reported below is one T cell receptor (beta chain). The data belong to a study of blood T cell repertoires in COVID-19. As for the study in general: Two negative PCRs, clearance, or symptom resolution had been documented for recovered Cohort 3 donors.

The V gene end was trimmed by 2 bases and the J gene end by 6 bases; junction bases not matched to a gene: 6. The CDR3 has 15 residues. CDR1 is LGHNA and CDR2 is YNFKEQ in the germline V gene. Sequenced by immunoSEQ multiplex PCR; TCRdb stores in-frame clones only, minus some. The sample carries over 250,000 clones, 88% recorded once. The V and J genes are TRBV4-2 and TRBJ2-2; 7 bases are a match to TRBD1. Sequencing was carried out using PBMCs or T cells enriched from blood (not recorded which). This receptor was obtained from a woman aged 55 to 70 in a cohort exposed to, infected with or recovered from COVID-19 (not recorded which). The CDR3 reads CASSQQTGSPGELFF. Here the CDR3 DNA reads TGTGCCAGCAGCCAACAGACAGGGAGCCCCGGGGAGCTGTTTTTT.